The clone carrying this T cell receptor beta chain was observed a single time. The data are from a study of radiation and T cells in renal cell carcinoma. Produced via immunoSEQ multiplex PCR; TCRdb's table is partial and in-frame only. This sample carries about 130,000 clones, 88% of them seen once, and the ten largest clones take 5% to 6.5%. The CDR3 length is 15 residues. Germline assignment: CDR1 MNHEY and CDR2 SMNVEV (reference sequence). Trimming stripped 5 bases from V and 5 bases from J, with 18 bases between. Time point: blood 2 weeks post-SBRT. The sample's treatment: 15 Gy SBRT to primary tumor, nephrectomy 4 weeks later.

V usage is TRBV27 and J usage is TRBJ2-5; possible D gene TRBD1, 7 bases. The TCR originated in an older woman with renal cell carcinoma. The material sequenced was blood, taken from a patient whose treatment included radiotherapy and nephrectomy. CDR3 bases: TGTGCCAGCAGTCTCTACCTCAGGGGGGAGGAGACCCAGTACTTC. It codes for CASSLYLRGEETQYF.